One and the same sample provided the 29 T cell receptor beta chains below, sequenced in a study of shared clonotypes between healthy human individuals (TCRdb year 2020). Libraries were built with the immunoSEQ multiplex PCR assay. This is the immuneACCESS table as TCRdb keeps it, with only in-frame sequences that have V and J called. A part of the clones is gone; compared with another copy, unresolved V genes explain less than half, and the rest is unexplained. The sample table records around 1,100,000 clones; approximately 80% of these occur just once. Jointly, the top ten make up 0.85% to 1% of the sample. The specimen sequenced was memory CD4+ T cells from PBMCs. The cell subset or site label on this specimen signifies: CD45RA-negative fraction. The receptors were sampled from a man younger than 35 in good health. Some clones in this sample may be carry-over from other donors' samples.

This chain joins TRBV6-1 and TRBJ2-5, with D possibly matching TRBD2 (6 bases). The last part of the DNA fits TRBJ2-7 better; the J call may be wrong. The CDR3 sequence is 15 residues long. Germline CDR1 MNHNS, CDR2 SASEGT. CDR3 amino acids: CASSEAEEGSYEQYF. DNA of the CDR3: TGTGCCAGCAGTGAAGCGGAGGAGGGGTCCTACGAGCAGTACTTC.

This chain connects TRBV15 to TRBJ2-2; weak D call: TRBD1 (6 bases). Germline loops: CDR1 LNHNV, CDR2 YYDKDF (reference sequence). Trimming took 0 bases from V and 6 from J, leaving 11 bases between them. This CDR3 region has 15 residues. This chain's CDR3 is CATSREGAMAGELFF. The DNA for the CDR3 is TGTGCCACCAGCAGAGAGGGGGCCATGGCCGGGGAGCTGTTTTTT.

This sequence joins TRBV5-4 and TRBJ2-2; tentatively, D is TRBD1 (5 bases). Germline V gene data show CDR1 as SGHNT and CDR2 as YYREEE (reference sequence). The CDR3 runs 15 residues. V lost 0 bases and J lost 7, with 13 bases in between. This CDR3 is CASSLVSPRDGELFF. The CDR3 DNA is TGTGCCAGCAGCTTGGTATCTCCCAGGGACGGGGAGCTGTTTTTT.

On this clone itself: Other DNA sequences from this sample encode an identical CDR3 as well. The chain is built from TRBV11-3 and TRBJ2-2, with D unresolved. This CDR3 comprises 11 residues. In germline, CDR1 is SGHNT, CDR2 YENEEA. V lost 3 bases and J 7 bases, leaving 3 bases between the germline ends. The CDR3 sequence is CASSLNGELFF. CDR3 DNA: TGTGCCAGCAGCTTGAACGGGGAGCTGTTTTTT.

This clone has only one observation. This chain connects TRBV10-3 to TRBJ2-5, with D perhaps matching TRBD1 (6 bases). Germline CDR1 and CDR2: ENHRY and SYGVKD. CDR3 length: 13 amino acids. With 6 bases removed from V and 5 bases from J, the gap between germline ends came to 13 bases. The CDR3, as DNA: TGTGCCATCAGCGAGGGGGTGCGGGAGACCCAGTACTTC. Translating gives CAISEGVRETQYF.

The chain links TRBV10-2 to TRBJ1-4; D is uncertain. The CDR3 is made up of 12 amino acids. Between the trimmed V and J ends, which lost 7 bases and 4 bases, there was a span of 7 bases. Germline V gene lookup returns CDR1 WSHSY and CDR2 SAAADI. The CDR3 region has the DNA TGCGCCAGCACCGGGAATAATGAAAAACTGTTTTTT. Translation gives CASTGNNEKLFF.

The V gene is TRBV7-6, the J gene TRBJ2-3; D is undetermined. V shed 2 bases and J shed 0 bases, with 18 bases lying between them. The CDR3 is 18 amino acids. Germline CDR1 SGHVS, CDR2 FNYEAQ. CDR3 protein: CASSLSYQTPPSTDTQYF. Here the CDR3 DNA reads TGTGCCAGCAGCTTAAGCTATCAGACGCCCCCCAGCACAGATACGCAGTATTTT.

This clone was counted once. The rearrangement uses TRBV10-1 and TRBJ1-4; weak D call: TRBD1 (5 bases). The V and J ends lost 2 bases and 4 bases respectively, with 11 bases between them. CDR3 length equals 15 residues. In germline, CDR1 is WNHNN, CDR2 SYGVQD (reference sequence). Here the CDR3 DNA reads TGCGCCAGCAGTGAGGGTGGGGCCGGTAATGAAAAACTGTTTTTT. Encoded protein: CASSEGGAGNEKLFF.

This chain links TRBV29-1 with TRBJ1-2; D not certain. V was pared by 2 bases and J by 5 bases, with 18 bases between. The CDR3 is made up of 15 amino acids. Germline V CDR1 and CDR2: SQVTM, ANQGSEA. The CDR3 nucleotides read TGCAGCGTTGAATACCCGTTGGGCCAGAAATATGGCTACACCTTC. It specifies CSVEYPLGQKYGYTF. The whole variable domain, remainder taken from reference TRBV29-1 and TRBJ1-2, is SAVISQKPSRDICQRGTSLTIQCQVDSQVTMMFWYRQQPGQSLTLIATANQGSEATYESGFVIDKFPISRPNLTFSTLTVSNMSPEDSSIYLCSVEYPLGQKYGYTFGSGTRLTVV.

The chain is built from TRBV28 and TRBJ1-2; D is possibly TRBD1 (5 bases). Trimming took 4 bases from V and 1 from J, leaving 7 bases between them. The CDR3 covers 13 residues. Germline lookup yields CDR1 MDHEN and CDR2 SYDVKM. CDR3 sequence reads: CASSYDSNYGYTF. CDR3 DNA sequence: TGTGCCAGCAGTTATGACAGTAACTATGGCTACACCTTC.

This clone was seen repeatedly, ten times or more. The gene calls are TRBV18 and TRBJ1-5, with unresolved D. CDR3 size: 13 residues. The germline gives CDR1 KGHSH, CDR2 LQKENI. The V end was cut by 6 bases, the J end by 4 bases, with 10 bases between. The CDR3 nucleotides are TGTGCCAGCTCCGGCAACGCAAATCAGCCCCAGCATTTT. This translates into CASSGNANQPQHF.

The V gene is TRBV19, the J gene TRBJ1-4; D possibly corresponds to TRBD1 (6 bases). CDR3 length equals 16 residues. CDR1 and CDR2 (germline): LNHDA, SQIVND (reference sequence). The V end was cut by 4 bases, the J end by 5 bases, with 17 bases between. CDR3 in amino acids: CASSTLLQGINEKLFF. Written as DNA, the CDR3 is TGTGCCAGTAGTACCCTTTTACAGGGCATCAATGAAAAACTGTTTTTT. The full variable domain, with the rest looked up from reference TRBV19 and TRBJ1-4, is DGGITQSPKYLFRKEGQNVTLSCEQNLNHDAMYWYRQDPGQGLRLIYYSQIVNDFQKGDIAEGYSVSREKKESFPLTVTSAQKNPTAFYLCASSTLLQGINEKLFFGSGTQLSVL.

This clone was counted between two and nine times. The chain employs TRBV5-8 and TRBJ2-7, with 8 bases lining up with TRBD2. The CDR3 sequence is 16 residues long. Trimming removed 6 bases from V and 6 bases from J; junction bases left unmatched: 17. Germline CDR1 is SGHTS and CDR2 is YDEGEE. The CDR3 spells CASKLYPGTRGPEQYF. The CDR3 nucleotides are TGTGCCAGCAAGCTATATCCCGGGACTAGGGGACCCGAGCAGTACTTC. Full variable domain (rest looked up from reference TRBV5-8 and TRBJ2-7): EAGVTQSPTHLIKTRGQQATLRCSPISGHTSVYWYQQALGLGLQFLLWYDEGEERNRGNFPPRFSGRQFPNYSSELNVNALELEDSALYLCASKLYPGTRGPEQYFGPGTRLTVT.

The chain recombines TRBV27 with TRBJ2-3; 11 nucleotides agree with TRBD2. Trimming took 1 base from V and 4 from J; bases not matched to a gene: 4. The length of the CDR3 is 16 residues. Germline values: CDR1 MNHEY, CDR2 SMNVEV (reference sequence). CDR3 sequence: CASSLYALAGADTQYF. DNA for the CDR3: TGTGCCAGCAGTTTATATGCACTAGCGGGAGCAGATACGCAGTATTTT.

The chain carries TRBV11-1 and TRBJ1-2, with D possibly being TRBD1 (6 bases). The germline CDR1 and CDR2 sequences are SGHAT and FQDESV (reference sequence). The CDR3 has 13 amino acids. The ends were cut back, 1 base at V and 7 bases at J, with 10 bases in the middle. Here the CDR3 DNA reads TGTGCCAGCAGCTTAGAGCCAGGGGTTGGCTACACCTTC. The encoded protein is CASSLEPGVGYTF.

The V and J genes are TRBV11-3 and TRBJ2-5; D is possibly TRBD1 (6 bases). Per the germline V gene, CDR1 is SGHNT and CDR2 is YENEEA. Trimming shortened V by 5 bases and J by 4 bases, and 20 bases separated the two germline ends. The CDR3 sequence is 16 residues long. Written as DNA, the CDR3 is TGTGCCAGCAGCCGGTCGGCAGGGGCGAACATAGAGACCCAGTACTTC. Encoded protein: CASSRSAGANIETQYF.

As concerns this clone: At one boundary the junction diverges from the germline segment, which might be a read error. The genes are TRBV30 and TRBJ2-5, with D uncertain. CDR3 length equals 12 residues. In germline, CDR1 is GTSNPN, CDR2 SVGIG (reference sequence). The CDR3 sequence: CAVSPYQETQYF. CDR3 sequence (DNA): TGCGCCGTCAGTCCTTACCAAGAGACCCAGTACTTC.

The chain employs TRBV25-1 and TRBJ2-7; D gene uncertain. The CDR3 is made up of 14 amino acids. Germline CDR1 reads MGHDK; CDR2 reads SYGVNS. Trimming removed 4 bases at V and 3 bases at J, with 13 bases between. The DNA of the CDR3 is TGTGCCAGCAGTGGACCCAAGGCTGTCTACGAGCAGTACTTC. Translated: CASSGPKAVYEQYF.

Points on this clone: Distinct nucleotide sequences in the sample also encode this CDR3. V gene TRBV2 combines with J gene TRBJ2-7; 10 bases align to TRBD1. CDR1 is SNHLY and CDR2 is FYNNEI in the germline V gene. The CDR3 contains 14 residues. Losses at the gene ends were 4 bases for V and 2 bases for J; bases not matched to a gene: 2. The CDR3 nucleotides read TGTGCCAGCAGTGGACAGGGGGCGACCTACGAGCAGTACTTC. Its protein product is CASSGQGATYEQYF.

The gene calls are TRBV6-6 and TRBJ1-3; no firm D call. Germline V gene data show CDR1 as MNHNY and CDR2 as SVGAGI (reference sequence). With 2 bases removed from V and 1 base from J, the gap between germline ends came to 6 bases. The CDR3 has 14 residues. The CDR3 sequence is CASSYEASGNTIYF. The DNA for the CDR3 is TGTGCCAGCAGTTACGAGGCTTCTGGAAACACCATATATTTT.

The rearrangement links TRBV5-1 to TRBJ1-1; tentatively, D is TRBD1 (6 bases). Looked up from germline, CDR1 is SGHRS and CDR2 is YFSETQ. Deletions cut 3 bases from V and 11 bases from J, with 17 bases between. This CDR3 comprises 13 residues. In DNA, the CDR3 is TGCGCCAGCAGCTCCGATACACAGGGTACGGCTTTCTTT. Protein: CASSSDTQGTAFF.

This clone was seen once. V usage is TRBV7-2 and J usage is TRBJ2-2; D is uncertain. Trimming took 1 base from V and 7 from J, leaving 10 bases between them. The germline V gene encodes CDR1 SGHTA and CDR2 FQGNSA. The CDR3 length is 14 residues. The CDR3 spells CASSLVPGLGELFF. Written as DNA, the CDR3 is TGTGCCAGCAGCTTAGTTCCAGGCCTCGGGGAGCTGTTTTTT.

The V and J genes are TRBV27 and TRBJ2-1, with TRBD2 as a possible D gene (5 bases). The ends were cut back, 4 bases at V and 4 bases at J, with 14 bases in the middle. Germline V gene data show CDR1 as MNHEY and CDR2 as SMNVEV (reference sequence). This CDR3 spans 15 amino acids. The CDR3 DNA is TGTGCCAGCAGTTCCCAAGGACTGGTATACAATGAGCAGTTCTTC. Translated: CASSSQGLVYNEQFF.

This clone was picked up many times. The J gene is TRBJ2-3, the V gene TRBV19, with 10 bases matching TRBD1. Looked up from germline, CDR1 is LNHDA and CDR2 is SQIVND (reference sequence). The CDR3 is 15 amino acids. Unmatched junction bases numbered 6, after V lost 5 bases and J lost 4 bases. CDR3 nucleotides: TGTGCCAGTAGTCGGGGGACAGGGGCATCAGATACGCAGTATTTT. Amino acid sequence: CASSRGTGASDTQYF.

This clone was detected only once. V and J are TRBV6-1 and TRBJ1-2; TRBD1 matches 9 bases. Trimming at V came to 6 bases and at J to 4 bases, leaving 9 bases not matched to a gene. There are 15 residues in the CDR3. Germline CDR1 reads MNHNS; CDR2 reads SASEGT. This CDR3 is CASRLGTGLRYGYTF. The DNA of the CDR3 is TGTGCCAGCAGGCTTGGGACAGGGCTTCGCTATGGCTACACCTTC.

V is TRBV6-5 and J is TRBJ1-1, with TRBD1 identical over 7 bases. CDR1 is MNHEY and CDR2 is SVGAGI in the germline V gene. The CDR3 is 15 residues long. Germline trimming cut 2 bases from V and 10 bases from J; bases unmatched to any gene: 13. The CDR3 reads CASSYASRQGAVAFF. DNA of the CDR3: TGTGCCAGCAGTTACGCCTCCAGACAGGGTGCGGTAGCTTTCTTT.

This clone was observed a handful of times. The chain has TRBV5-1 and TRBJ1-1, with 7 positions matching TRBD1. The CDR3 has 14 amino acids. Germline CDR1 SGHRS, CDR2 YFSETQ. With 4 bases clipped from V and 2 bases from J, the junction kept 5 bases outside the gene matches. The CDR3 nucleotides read TGCGCCAGCAGCAGCCGGGACAGAAACACTGAAGCTTTCTTT. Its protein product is CASSSRDRNTEAFF.

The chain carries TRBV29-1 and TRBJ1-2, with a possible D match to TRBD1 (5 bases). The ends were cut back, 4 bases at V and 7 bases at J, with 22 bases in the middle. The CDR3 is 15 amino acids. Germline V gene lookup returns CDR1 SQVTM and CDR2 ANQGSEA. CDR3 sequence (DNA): TGCAGCGTTGCTCGTGGGGGAACTCCTCCCCGTGGCTACACCTTC. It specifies CSVARGGTPPRGYTF.

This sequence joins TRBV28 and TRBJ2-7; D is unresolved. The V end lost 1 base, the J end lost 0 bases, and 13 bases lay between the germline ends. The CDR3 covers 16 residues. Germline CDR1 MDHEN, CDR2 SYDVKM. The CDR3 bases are TGTGCCAGCAGTTTATTAATGTCCAGGAGCTCCTACGAGCAGTACTTC. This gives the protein CASSLLMSRSSYEQYF.